The 28 T cell receptor beta chains reported below all come from one sample, sequenced in a study of T cell responses to AZD1222 COVID-19 vaccine. Sequencing used immunoSEQ multiplex PCR; TCRdb keeps in-frame clones, though not all of them. The sample lists 130,000 or so clones, approximately 86% occurring once. The sample here was peripheral blood, taken 28 days after the second AZD1222 dose. Receptor source: an adult who received the AZD1222 COVID-19 vaccine.

Only a few counts were recorded for this clone. This sequence joins TRBV7-3 and TRBJ1-4; no definite D call. The germline V and J ends were trimmed by 4 bases and 0 bases, with 12 bases remaining between them. From germline, CDR1 is SGHTA and CDR2 FQGTGA. The length of the CDR3 is 16 residues. This chain's CDR3 is CASSCVQIATNEKLFF. As DNA, the CDR3 is TGTGCCAGCAGCTGCGTCCAGATTGCAACTAATGAAAAACTGTTTTTT.

J is TRBJ2-5 and V is TRBV12-3 or TRBV12-4; TRBD1 or TRBD2 may be the D gene (5 bases each). The length of the CDR3 is 13 residues. The ends were cut back, 6 bases at V and 11 bases at J, with 19 bases in the middle. The CDR3 DNA follows: TGTGCCAGCAGCCGCGACCTCCGGGGCCTTCAGTACTTC. It is translated as CASSRDLRGLQYF.

This clone is a singleton in its sample. The chain recombines TRBV20-1 with TRBJ1-5, with TRBD1 as a possible D gene (5 bases). CDR3 length: 14 residues. Germline CDR1 and CDR2: DFQATT and SNEGSKA (reference sequence). The germline V and J ends were trimmed by 3 bases and 6 bases, with 15 bases remaining between them. CDR3 loop: CSASAGPRSQPQHF. The CDR3 nucleotides read TGCAGTGCTAGTGCAGGGCCAAGAAGTCAGCCCCAGCATTTT.

The rearrangement links TRBV24-1 to TRBJ2-2; D remains unclear. The CDR3 totals 13 residues. Trimming removed 1 base from V and 3 bases from J, with 2 bases in between. The germline V gene has CDR1 KGHDR and CDR2 SFDVKD. DNA of the CDR3: TGTGCCACCAGTGATTTATACACCGGGGAGCTGTTTTTT. As protein: CATSDLYTGELFF.

This clone was seen a handful of times. The chain combines TRBV18 with TRBJ1-2; 9 bases match TRBD1. From germline, CDR1 is KGHSH and CDR2 LQKENI. V shed 3 bases and J 8 bases; nucleotides not matched to a gene: 4. The CDR3 length is 13 residues. Here the CDR3 DNA reads TGTGCCAGCTCACCTAGGACAGGGGAAGGCTACACCTTC. Residues: CASSPRTGEGYTF.

The genes are TRBV19 and TRBJ1-6; D is unresolved. V lost 6 bases and J 0 bases, leaving 9 bases between the germline ends. The CDR3 runs to 15 residues. Germline values: CDR1 LNHDA, CDR2 SQIVND (reference sequence). CDR3 nucleotides: TGTGCCAGTAGCCTCGAGGGCTCCTATAATTCACCCCTCCACTTT. It codes for CASSLEGSYNSPLHF.

This chain links TRBV7-2 with TRBJ1-2, with 9 bases identical to TRBD1. CDR3 length equals 14 residues. V gave up 3 bases and J gave up 6 bases; unmatched junction bases: 5. In germline, CDR1 is SGHTA, CDR2 FQGNSA. CDR3 protein: CASSFGTGFDGYTF. The CDR3 nucleotides read TGTGCCAGCAGCTTCGGGACAGGGTTTGATGGCTACACCTTC.

The genes are TRBV4-1 and TRBJ2-3, with a possible D match to TRBD1 (6 bases). Germline V gene lookup returns CDR1 MGHRA and CDR2 YSYEKL. The CDR3 is 17 residues long. The V end lost 0 bases, the J end lost 2 bases, and 15 bases lay between the germline ends. The CDR3 DNA is TGCGCCAGCAGCCAAGAATATCGGACAGTGATCACAGATACGCAGTATTTT. Translated, it gives CASSQEYRTVITDTQYF.

On this clone: The junction differs from germline at one of its ends, possibly a read error. This chain links TRBV6-5 with TRBJ2-5; 9 bases agree with TRBD1. Germline V gene lookup returns CDR1 MNHEY and CDR2 SVGAGI. CDR3 length: 15 residues. CDR3 residues: CASSSVTGGQGTQYF. The DNA for the CDR3 is TGTGCCAGCAGTTCCGTGACAGGGGGGCAAGGGACCCAGTACTTC.

The chain recombines TRBV9 with TRBJ1-2; D perhaps matches TRBD1 (5 bases). Germline-derived CDR1 and CDR2 are SGDLS and YYNGEE. V lost 0 bases to trimming and J lost 4 bases, with 19 bases between them. The CDR3 totals 17 residues. CDR3 in amino acids: CASSVDRMGVGGYGYTF. In DNA, the CDR3 is TGTGCCAGCAGCGTAGATAGGATGGGGGTTGGTGGCTATGGCTACACCTTC.

This chain uses TRBV27 with TRBJ2-6; D possibly corresponds to TRBD1 (5 bases). The CDR3 covers 15 residues. CDR1 is MNHEY, CDR2 SMNVEV, per germline (reference sequence). With 3 bases removed from V and 4 bases from J, the gap between germline ends came to 10 bases. CDR3 coding DNA: TGTGCCAGCAGTTTCCAGGGCTCCGGGGCCAACGTCCTGACTTTC. Residues: CASSFQGSGANVLTF. Full variable domain (outside the CDR3, taken from reference TRBV27 and TRBJ2-6): EAQVTQNPRYLITVTGKKLTVTCSQNMNHEYMSWYRQDPGLGLRQIYYSMNVEVTDKGDVPEGYKVSRKEKRNFPLILESPSPNQTSLYFCASSFQGSGANVLTFGAGSRLTVL.

The chain links TRBV28 to TRBJ2-3; D gene unclear. CDR1 MDHEN and CDR2 SYDVKM come from the germline V gene. Between the trimmed V and J ends, which lost 6 bases and 4 bases, there was a span of 8 bases. The CDR3 spans 12 residues. The CDR3 sequence is CASRPQADTQYF. The CDR3 DNA reads as TGTGCCAGCAGACCCCAGGCAGATACGCAGTATTTT.

The chain couples TRBV30 to TRBJ1-2; D perhaps matches TRBD1 (5 bases). Germline loops: CDR1 GTSNPN, CDR2 SVGIG (reference sequence). V lost 2 bases to trimming and J lost 4 bases, with 14 bases between them. The CDR3 totals 14 residues. CDR3 bases: TGTGCCTGGAGTTGGGACCGGAACGCCTATGGCTACACCTTC. Translated, it gives CAWSWDRNAYGYTF.

This sequence joins TRBV6-6 and TRBJ1-2; 7 nucleotides agree with TRBD1. This CDR3 has 12 amino acids. J lost 7 bases, V lost 2 bases, and 1 base had no gene match. Germline CDR1 is MNHNY and CDR2 is SVGAGI (reference sequence). CDR3 sequence: CASSYDRVGYTF. CDR3 bases: TGTGCCAGCAGTTACGACAGGGTTGGCTACACCTTC.

This clone has just a few counts. The V call is TRBV7-9, the J call TRBJ2-2, with 7 bases aligning to TRBD2. The CDR3 runs 14 residues. The V and J ends lost 1 base and 6 bases, in that order; junction bases with no gene match: 2. Germline CDR1 reads SEHNR; CDR2 reads FQNEAQ (reference sequence). CDR3 coding DNA: TGTGCCAGCAGCTTAGGACTAGCAGCCGGGGAGCTGTTTTTT. The encoded protein is CASSLGLAAGELFF. Combining the CDR3 with reference TRBV7-9 and TRBJ2-2 gives the whole variable domain DTGVSQNPRHKITKRGQNVTFRCDPISEHNRLYWYRQTLGQGPEFLTYFQNEAQLEKSRLLSDRFSAERPKGSFSTLEIQRTEQGDSAMYLCASSLGLAAGELFFGEGSRLTVL.

The sample holds one count of this clone. The chain is built from TRBV2 and TRBJ2-5, with D perhaps TRBD2 (7 bases). The CDR3 is made up of 13 amino acids. The V gene lost 10 bases and the J gene lost 4 bases, with 16 bases spanning the gap. Germline V gene sequence: CDR1 SNHLY, CDR2 FYNNEI. CDR3 amino acids: CATWGGGIETQYF. CDR3 in DNA: TGTGCCACCTGGGGGGGCGGAATAGAGACCCAGTACTTC.

V and J are TRBV27 and TRBJ1-2; D unclear. Trimming took 5 bases from V and 1 from J, leaving 11 bases between them. CDR1 and CDR2 (germline): MNHEY, SMNVEV (reference sequence). The CDR3 totals 14 residues. DNA of the CDR3: TGTGCCAGCAGTCCCAGGCCAGATAACTATGGCTACACCTTC. Encoded protein: CASSPRPDNYGYTF.

This clone appeared once. The V call is TRBV18, the J call TRBJ1-5, with TRBD1 matching 7 bases. Germline trimming cut 3 bases from V and 5 bases from J; bases unmatched to any gene: 4. Germline values: CDR1 KGHSH, CDR2 LQKENI. The CDR3 has 14 residues. The chain's CDR3 is CASSPTGRDQPQHF. CDR3 nucleotide sequence: TGTGCCAGCTCACCGACAGGGAGGGATCAGCCCCAGCATTTT.

The rearrangement uses TRBV9 and TRBJ1-2; no reliable D call. The CDR3 spans 12 residues. V dropped 3 bases and J dropped 4 bases, with 7 bases sitting between them. Germline CDR1 is SGDLS and CDR2 is YYNGEE. The DNA of the CDR3 is TGTGCCAGCAGCGAAGGTCTCTATGGCTACACCTTC. This codes for CASSEGLYGYTF.

This chain joins TRBV30 and TRBJ1-5; D perhaps matches TRBD1 (6 bases). The CDR3 covers 14 residues. Per germline, CDR1 GTSNPN and CDR2 SVGIG (reference sequence). Deletions cut 1 base from V and 7 bases from J, with 14 bases between. This CDR3 is CAWSGGGFIQPQHF. The CDR3 DNA follows: TGTGCCTGGAGTGGGGGGGGCTTTATCCAGCCCCAGCATTTT. Combining the CDR3 with reference TRBV30 and TRBJ1-5 gives the whole variable domain SQTIHQWPATLVQPVGSPLSLECTVEGTSNPNLYWYRQAAGRGLQLLFYSVGIGQISSEVPQNLSASRPQDRQFILSSKKLLLSDSGFYLCAWSGGGFIQPQHFGDGTRLSIL.

The chain has TRBV2 and TRBJ2-7; TRBD1 agrees at 9 bases. CDR3 length: 14 residues. With V trimmed by 7 bases and J by 0 bases, 4 bases remained unmatched. Germline V CDR1 and CDR2: SNHLY, FYNNEI. The CDR3 bases are TGTGCCAGCATTGGGACAGGGAGCTCCTACGAGCAGTACTTC. Amino acid sequence: CASIGTGSSYEQYF.

The chain joins TRBV10-3 to TRBJ2-1; D may match TRBD1 or TRBD2 (6 bases each). Trimming took off 3 bases at V and 0 bases at J, with 12 bases between the two ends. The CDR3 is 16 residues long. Germline V gene data show CDR1 as ENHRY and CDR2 as SYGVKD. CDR3 sequence (DNA): TGTGCCATCAGTGATACGGGGGCCAGCTCCTACAATGAGCAGTTCTTC. It yields the protein CAISDTGASSYNEQFF.

The chain carries TRBV11-2 and TRBJ2-2, with 9 nucleotides matching TRBD1. This CDR3 spans 15 amino acids. Trimming took 7 bases from V and 6 from J; bases not matched to a gene: 9. CDR1 is SGHAT, CDR2 FQNNGV, per germline. The CDR3 DNA is TGTGCCAGCACCCCTGGGGACAGGGTTGCCGGGGAGCTGTTTTTT. Residues: CASTPGDRVAGELFF. The whole variable domain, filled in from reference TRBV11-2 and TRBJ2-2, reads EAGVAQSPRYKIIEKRQSVAFWCNPISGHATLYWYQQILGQGPKLLIQFQNNGVVDDSQLPKDRFSAERLKGVDSTLKIQPAKLEDSAVYLCASTPGDRVAGELFFGEGSRLTVL.

This chain links TRBV30 with TRBJ1-1; D gene unclear. V lost 5 bases and J 4 bases, leaving 8 bases between the germline ends. The CDR3 is 11 residues long. Germline CDR1 reads GTSNPN; CDR2 reads SVGIG (reference sequence). CDR3: CAWGETTEAFF. The DNA for the CDR3 is TGTGCCTGGGGGGAAACCACTGAAGCTTTCTTT.

V usage is TRBV20-1 and J usage is TRBJ1-4; TRBD1 aligns across 7 bases. The V and J ends lost 3 bases and 8 bases, in that order; junction bases with no gene match: 18. Germline CDR1 reads DFQATT; CDR2 reads SNEGSKA (reference sequence). The CDR3 loop spans 17 amino acids. In DNA form, the CDR3 reads TGCAGTGCTAGTGGTTCCGCAGGGGGAGGAGGATACGAAAAACTGTTTTTT. Its protein is CSASGSAGGGGYEKLFF.

The chain has TRBV9 and TRBJ1-5; the D gene is possibly TRBD1 (5 bases). CDR1 is SGDLS and CDR2 is YYNGEE in the germline V gene. The CDR3 sequence is 15 residues long. Trimming took 0 bases from V and 3 from J, leaving 10 bases between them. Written as DNA, the CDR3 is TGTGCCAGCAGCGTAGCTGGAGGGGACAATCAGCCCCAGCATTTT. It specifies CASSVAGGDNQPQHF.

The V call is TRBV30, the J call TRBJ1-1; D unresolved. V was pared by 2 bases and J by 2 bases, with 15 bases between. The CDR3 covers 15 residues. The V gene's germline CDR1 is GTSNPN and CDR2 SVGIG (reference sequence). CDR3 loop: CAWSWIVTDNTEAFF. The CDR3 DNA sequence: TGTGCCTGGAGTTGGATAGTCACAGATAACACTGAAGCTTTCTTT.

This clone was detected only once. The chain is built from TRBV6-5 and TRBJ2-7; tentatively, D is TRBD1 (6 bases). Germline CDR1 is MNHEY and CDR2 is SVGAGI. This CDR3 is built from 15 residues. V was pared by 5 bases and J by 3 bases, with 17 bases between. The CDR3 here is CASSPISQGYYEQYF. The CDR3, as DNA: TGTGCCAGCAGTCCGATCAGCCAGGGGTACTACGAGCAGTACTTC.